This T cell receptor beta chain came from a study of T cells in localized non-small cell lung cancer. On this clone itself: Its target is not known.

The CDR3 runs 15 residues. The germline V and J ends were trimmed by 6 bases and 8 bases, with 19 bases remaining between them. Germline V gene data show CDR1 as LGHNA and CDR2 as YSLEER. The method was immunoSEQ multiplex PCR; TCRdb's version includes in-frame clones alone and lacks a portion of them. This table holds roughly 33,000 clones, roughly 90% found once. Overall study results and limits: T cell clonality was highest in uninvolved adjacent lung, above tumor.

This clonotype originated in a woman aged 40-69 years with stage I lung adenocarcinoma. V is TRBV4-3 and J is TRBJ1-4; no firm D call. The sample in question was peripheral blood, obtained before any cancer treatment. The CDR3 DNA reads TGCGCCAGCAGTTCAGGCAAAGGGCTGGGCGAAAAACTGTTTTTT. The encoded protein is CASSSGKGLGEKLFF.